These 5 T cell receptor beta chains were all obtained from the same sample, sequenced in a study of cytomegalovirus exposure and HLA in healthy donors. Use of 60 Vbeta and 13 Jbeta primers characterized the PCR. Here immunoSEQ multiplex PCR was the method, and the copy in TCRdb shows in-frame clones only, minus some. The sample lists over 70,000 clones, approximately 80% occurring once. The material sequenced was PBMCs. These receptors came from a woman aged 50 to 65 in good health and CMV-seropositive.

V gene TRBV30 combines with J gene TRBJ2-3; D is possibly TRBD2 (6 bases). V dropped 3 bases and J dropped 5 bases, with 12 bases sitting between them. The CDR3 runs 13 residues. Germline CDR1 GTSNPN, CDR2 SVGIG (reference sequence). The CDR3 DNA reads TGTGCCTGGAGCGGGGGAATAGGAGATACGCAGTATTTT. Translating gives CAWSGGIGDTQYF.

Comment on this clone: The same CDR3 arises from other DNA sequences in this sample as well. The V gene is TRBV2, the J gene TRBJ2-3, with 8 bases identical to TRBD1. The CDR3 covers 17 residues. The trim removed 3 bases at V and 3 bases at J, leaving 11 bases unmatched. CDR1 SNHLY and CDR2 FYNNEI come from the germline V gene. The CDR3 coding sequence is TGTGCCAGCAGTGATGACAGGGGCAGCCTTAGTACAGATACGCAGTATTTT. As protein: CASSDDRGSLSTDTQYF.

The CDR3 sequence is CASSQEPTVDTQYF. CDR3 nucleotide sequence: TGTGCCAGCAGCCAAGAACCTACCGTGGATACGCAGTATTTT. The rearrangement joins TRBV4-2 to TRBJ2-3; D ambiguous. Per germline, CDR1 LGHNA and CDR2 YNFKEQ. CDR3 length: 14 residues. Trimming removed 0 bases from V and 6 bases from J, with 10 bases in between.

This clone was picked up one time. V gene TRBV7-8 combines with J gene TRBJ1-2; weak D call: TRBD1 (6 bases). CDR1 is SGHVS, CDR2 FQNEAQ, per germline. This CDR3 is 15 amino acids long. V was shortened by 3 bases and J by 0 bases, with 11 bases between the two germline ends. CDR3 sequence: CASSLGTTSNYGYTF. The CDR3 DNA follows: TGTGCCAGCAGCTTGGGGACAACTTCTAACTATGGCTACACCTTC.

Only a few counts were recorded for this clone. This chain joins TRBV2 and TRBJ1-2; no clear D gene. Germline V gene lookup returns CDR1 SNHLY and CDR2 FYNNEI. This CDR3 has 14 amino acids. V was trimmed by 6 bases and J by 0 bases, leaving 11 bases between them. The CDR3 sequence: CASRPQVSNYGYTF. CDR3 in DNA: TGTGCCAGCAGACCCCAGGTTTCTAACTATGGCTACACCTTC.